This T cell receptor beta chain was identified during a study of vaccination and CD4 T cells after COVID-19 (dated by TCRdb to between 2021 and 2023). In terms of the full investigation: Convalescent patients had a positive SARS-CoV-2 result on nasal swab PCR, and of these patients, several had mild disease and one had severe disease. The convalescent cohort included six males and four females, with two Hispanic individuals, seven Caucasians, two Asians and one multiracial person. Participants got two doses of the Pfizer-BioNTech BNT162b2 vaccine (n=8) or two doses of the Moderna mRNA-1273 vaccine (n=2). Post-COVID blood samples were collected from convalescent patients a median of around 96 days after diagnosis, with a range of about 30 to 161 days. Post-vaccine blood samples were collected a median of approximately 72 days after the second vaccine dose, ranging from about 13 to 241 days. Overlapping spike peptide pools from SARS-CoV-2 and from the common cold coronaviruses HCoV-NL63, HCoV-OC43 and HCoV-229E were used as culture stimuli. Control cultures used a CEFX viral epitope pool as positive control, an HIV-1 Nef peptide pool as negative control, or no peptide. In roughly eleven COVID-19 convalescent patients and 4 infection-naive healthy vaccine recipients, the spike-specific CD4+ TCR repertoire before mRNA vaccination was compared with the repertoire after mRNA vaccination.

Points the paper makes about the study in general: Among the post-vaccine SARS-CoV-2-reactive clones in convalescent patients, a median around 85% showed up only after vaccination, which suggests vaccine-specific priming. Only a relatively small number of convalescent patients were included in the study, and early timepoints following natural infection were not analyzed. Nearly all vaccine-specific clones in convalescent patients (304 of 307) were mono-reactive for SARS-CoV-2 spike rather than cross-reactive with common cold coronaviruses. The median count of SARS-CoV-2-reactive clonotypes went up from 20 to 25 after infection to 35 to 40 after vaccination, although the change was not significant.

The library was built by means of PCR. At the Johns Hopkins FTIC core, DNA from the cultured CD4+ T cells underwent TCR sequencing with the Oncomine TCR Beta short-read assay. The QIAamp micro DNA kit was used to extract genomic DNA from the cultured CD4+ T cells. Oncomine TCR Beta libraries from cultured CD4+ T cells were pooled with unique dual indexes and sequenced on an Illumina iSeq 100. Concerning the study's data processing: Non-productive sequences were removed, and CDR3s not starting with C, not ending with F or W, or shorter than 7 amino acids were discarded. The MANAFEST web application was used to identify antigen-specific clonotypes by comparing peptide-stimulated wells against reference wells and other culture wells. Positive clones required FDR below 0.05, an odds ratio above 5, and productive frequency above 0.1% in at least two of three replicate wells. Cross-reactive clonotypes were defined as significantly expanded in both SARS-CoV-2 spike wells and at least one common cold coronavirus spike condition. CDR3 homology was assessed with Levenshtein distances (stringdist) and unrooted phylogenetic trees (ape) in R version 3.6.1. TCRdb trimmed the raw reads at Q25, called clones with MiXCR and kept productive beta chains. Each record represents a unique CDR3 protein, reported with the most common genes and DNA among its rows. In this record, the V and J calls reflect TCRdb's handling and not the investigators' own analysis. The sample profile shows 13,000 or so distinct CDR3 sequences; more than 45% of them were found once. Over 25% of the sample is in the top ten clones.

This clonotype is categorized as large (0.1 to 1%). Its antigen has not been determined. Base qualities were left out, and no much larger clone turns up one base away. The treatment or condition label, read with the paper, signifies: roughly 11-day PBMC culture with coronavirus spike peptide pools or control peptides (ViraFEST assay). To expand antigen-specific T cells with peptide pools and then pick out the expanded clonotypes through TCR sequencing, the study relied on the ViraFEST assay. The positive SARS-CoV-2 PCR tests of the convalescent patients were dated from March to December 2020, before the Alpha, Beta and Delta variants emerged in the United States. Each well held two million PBMCs cultured with around 9 ug/ml peptide pools in IMDM containing around 5% human AB serum and around 9 IU/ml IL-2. Half of the culture medium was replaced with fresh IL-2-containing medium on days 3 and 7. After nine to eleven days of culture, CD4+ T cells were isolated by negative selection with the EasySep CD4+ T cell isolation kit. PBMCs were separated from whole blood using Ficoll-Paque Plus gradient centrifugation and then either used fresh or cryopreserved at -140C. In general, triplicate wells were set up for every culture condition.

The germline V gene encodes CDR1 DFQATT and CDR2 SNEGSKA (reference sequence). The germline ends are 19 bases apart after V is trimmed by 1 base and J by 9 bases. The CDR3 numbers 16 residues from cysteine through phenylalanine. Only the CDR3 DNA is retained, 48 bases long and in frame from the first base. The sequence was collected from a human donor who had recovered from COVID-19. Sequences were obtained from CD4+ T cells from blood, cultured in vitro. The chain is made from TRBV20-1 and TRBJ1-6, and TRBD1 may be the D gene, going by 5 matching bases. Read as DNA, the sequence is TGCAGTGCTAGAGCGACAGCCTTGAAAGCGGGTTCACCCCTCCACTTT. Protein translation: CSARATALKAGSPLHF.